These T cell receptor beta chains were read from a single sample in a study of beta chain features in type 1 diabetes. Libraries were prepared by immunoSEQ multiplex PCR; TCRdb keeps only in-frame clonotypes and omits some of them. The sample holds roughly 500,000 clones, about 29% seen once. The source material was naive CD4+ T cells from blood. The receptors were sampled from a young man in good health. Both conserved end residues are part of each CDR3. D genes are given only for firm matches. Not all rows give a size; the values are once, few, many and, for expanded clones, a class.

abundance	j_gene	d_gene	v_gene	CDR3aa	CDR3nt
NA	TRBJ2-3	TRBD2	TRBV30	CALGLAGGGRLTDTQYF	TGTGCCCTTGGGCTAGCGGGAGGTGGGAGACTCACAGATACGCAGTATTTT
NA	TRBJ2-4	TRBD1	TRBV29-1	CSVGTGGNIQYF	TGCAGCGTTGGGACAGGGGGGAACATTCAGTACTTC
NA	TRBJ2-7	TRBD1	TRBV14	CASSHTGGKNSYEQYF	TGTGCCAGCAGCCACACAGGGGGCAAAAACTCCTACGAGCAGTACTTC
NA	TRBJ1-1	TRBD1	TRBV25-1	CASSDTTGTSTEAFF	TGTGCCAGCAGTGATACGACAGGGACGAGCACTGAAGCTTTCTTT
NA	TRBJ2-7	TRBD1	TRBV5-1	CASSKDRYYEQYF	TGCGCCAGCAGCAAGGACAGGTACTACGAGCAGTACTTC
NA	TRBJ1-4	NA	TRBV29-1	CSAQGDLNEKLFF	TGCAGCGCACAGGGAGACCTAAATGAAAAACTGTTTTTT
few	TRBJ2-1	NA	TRBV19	CASSTAPYNEQFF	TGTGCCAGTAGTACGGCTCCCTACAATGAGCAGTTCTTC
few	TRBJ2-1	NA	TRBV12-5	CASGLGQDDNEQFF	TGTGCTAGTGGTTTGGGGCAGGATGACAATGAGCAGTTCTTC
few	TRBJ2-2	NA	TRBV29-1	CSVSIWGQNTGELFF	TGCAGCGTTAGTATCTGGGGACAGAACACCGGGGAGCTGTTTTTT
few	TRBJ2-7	NA	TRBV7-9	CASSLAQISYEQYF	TGTGCCAGCAGCTTAGCCCAGATCTCCTACGAGCAGTACTTC
NA	TRBJ2-5	NA	TRBV5-4	CASSLDGYQETQYF	TGTGCCAGCAGCTTGGATGGGTACCAAGAGACCCAGTACTTC
NA	TRBJ2-7	TRBD1	TRBV10-3	CATGLQGEAYEQYF	TGTGCCACCGGTTTACAGGGGGAAGCCTACGAGCAGTACTTC
NA	TRBJ2-7	NA	TRBV7-9	CASSPSRGRAYEQYF	TGTGCCAGCAGTCCATCCCGGGGTAGGGCCTACGAGCAGTACTTC
NA	TRBJ2-7	NA	TRBV6-5	CASSYSRGPYEQYF	TGTGCCAGCAGTTACTCCAGGGGCCCCTACGAGCAGTACTTC
NA	TRBJ2-3	TRBD2	TRBV30	CAWTSGTSGSSTDTQYF	TGTGCCTGGACTTCCGGGACTAGCGGGTCGAGCACAGATACGCAGTATTTT
few	TRBJ2-1	TRBD1	TRBV7-2	CASSQDRVGQFF	TGTGCCAGCAGCCAGGACAGGGTGGGGCAGTTCTTC
NA	TRBJ2-2	NA	TRBV29-1	CSGTGTPGELFF	TGCAGCGGCACCGGGACACCCGGGGAGCTGTTTTTT
few	TRBJ2-2	NA	TRBV9	CASSVEWGLNTGELFF	TGTGCCAGCAGCGTAGAATGGGGGCTGAACACCGGGGAGCTGTTTTTT
once	TRBJ1-2	NA	TRBV30	CAWSPANYGYTF	TGTGCCTGGAGTCCCGCAAACTATGGCTACACCTTC
few	TRBJ1-5	TRBD1	TRBV6-6	CASSYEGASNQPQHF	TGTGCCAGCAGTTACGAGGGGGCGAGCAATCAGCCCCAGCATTTT
few	TRBJ1-5	NA	TRBV19	CASSIGWQPQHF	TGTGCCAGTAGTATCGGATGGCAGCCCCAGCATTTT
NA	TRBJ2-4	NA	TRBV28	CASSSGEVAKNIQYF	TGTGCCAGCAGTTCAGGGGAGGTAGCCAAAAACATTCAGTACTTC
few	TRBJ1-1	NA	TRBV6-1	CASRMPGNTEAFF	TGTGCCAGCAGGATGCCGGGGAACACTGAAGCTTTCTTT
few	TRBJ1-1	NA	TRBV5-4	CASSYDSDTEAFF	TGTGCCAGCAGTTATGACAGCGACACTGAAGCTTTCTTT
NA	TRBJ2-3	NA	TRBV7-9	CASSLTGRIGLNF	TGTGCCAGCAGCTTAACAGGCAGGATTGGTTTGAATTTT
few	TRBJ2-5	TRBD2	TRBV5-4	CASSRDRGEETQYF	TGTGCCAGCAGCCGGGACCGGGGGGAAGAGACCCAGTACTTC
once	TRBJ2-5	NA	TRBV5-1	CASTPGVGLQETQYF	TGCGCCAGCACCCCCGGTGTGGGGCTCCAAGAGACCCAGTACTTC
NA	TRBJ2-7	NA	TRBV4-2	CASSQEGQNEQYF	TGTGCCAGCAGCCAAGAAGGCCAGAACGAGCAGTACTTC
few	TRBJ1-5	TRBD1	TRBV30	CAWADRVYQPQHF	TGTGCCTGGGCCGACAGGGTGTATCAGCCCCAGCATTTT
few	TRBJ2-3	TRBD1	TRBV14	CASSKIPGTASTDTQYF	TGTGCCAGCAGCAAAATCCCCGGGACAGCTAGCACAGATACGCAGTATTTT
NA	TRBJ2-1	TRBD2	TRBV29-1	CSVGPRLAGDNEQFF	TGCAGCGTTGGCCCCCGACTAGCGGGAGACAATGAGCAGTTCTTC
few	TRBJ2-6	NA	TRBV29-1	CSVRRDSGANVLTF	TGCAGCGTTCGCAGAGACTCTGGGGCCAACGTCCTGACTTTC
few	TRBJ2-7	NA	TRBV6-1	CASSEGFGVTYEQYF	TGTGCCAGCAGTGAGGGTTTCGGTGTGACCTACGAGCAGTACTTC
NA	TRBJ2-2	NA	TRBV9	CASSVAGKGELFF	TGTGCCAGCAGCGTAGCGGGGAAGGGGGAGCTGTTTTTT
few	TRBJ1-2	NA	TRBV27	CASSPPPGRSSYGYTF	TGTGCCAGCAGTCCGCCGCCCGGGCGCAGTTCCTATGGCTACACCTTC
NA	TRBJ2-7	NA	TRBV15	CATSRDRLGEQYF	TGTGCCACCAGCAGAGATCGACTAGGCGAGCAGTACTTC
NA	TRBJ2-3	NA	TRBV5-1	CASSSRQGGTDTQYF	TGCGCCAGCAGCTCCCGACAGGGAGGGACAGATACGCAGTATTTT
NA	TRBJ2-1	NA	TRBV2	CASSEAPEGEQFF	TGTGCCAGCAGTGAAGCCCCAGAGGGTGAGCAGTTCTTC
NA	TRBJ2-7	NA	TRBV9	CASSAILGPLDEQYF	TGTGCCAGCAGCGCCATCCTTGGGCCCTTGGACGAGCAGTACTTC
few	TRBJ2-7	TRBD2	TRBV2	CASSTHLAGGVNEQYF	TGTGCCAGCAGTACACATCTAGCGGGAGGGGTGAACGAGCAGTACTTC
NA	TRBJ2-1	NA	TRBV5-4	CASSLVGGNEQFF	TGTGCCAGCAGCTTGGTCGGCGGGAATGAGCAGTTCTTC
NA	TRBJ2-7	NA	TRBV27	CASSLAGGEQYF	TGTGCCAGCAGTTTAGCTGGCGGCGAGCAGTACTTC
NA	TRBJ1-1	NA	TRBV7-9	CASSEGTGNTEAFF	TGTGCCAGCAGCGAAGGAACAGGTAACACTGAAGCTTTCTTT
once	TRBJ1-2	NA	TRBV5-8	CASSFTAYGYTF	TGTGCCAGCAGCTTCACAGCTTATGGCTACACCTTC
few	TRBJ2-1	NA	TRBV9	CASSVGNKWHEQFF	TGTGCCAGCAGCGTAGGGAACAAGTGGCATGAGCAGTTCTTC
few	TRBJ2-1	TRBD1	TRBV4-1	CASSQDMGQTDNEQFF	TGCGCCAGCAGCCAAGATATGGGACAGACCGACAATGAGCAGTTCTTC
few	TRBJ2-7	NA	TRBV7-2	CASSPAGGYEQYF	TGTGCCAGCAGCCCCGCCGGAGGATACGAGCAGTACTTC
few	TRBJ2-5	NA	TRBV27	CASRPSQKETQYF	TGTGCCAGCAGACCTAGCCAGAAAGAGACCCAGTACTTC
NA	TRBJ2-1	TRBD1	TRBV6-5	CASSGTGRSYNEQFF	TGTGCCAGCAGCGGGACAGGCCGCTCCTACAATGAGCAGTTCTTC